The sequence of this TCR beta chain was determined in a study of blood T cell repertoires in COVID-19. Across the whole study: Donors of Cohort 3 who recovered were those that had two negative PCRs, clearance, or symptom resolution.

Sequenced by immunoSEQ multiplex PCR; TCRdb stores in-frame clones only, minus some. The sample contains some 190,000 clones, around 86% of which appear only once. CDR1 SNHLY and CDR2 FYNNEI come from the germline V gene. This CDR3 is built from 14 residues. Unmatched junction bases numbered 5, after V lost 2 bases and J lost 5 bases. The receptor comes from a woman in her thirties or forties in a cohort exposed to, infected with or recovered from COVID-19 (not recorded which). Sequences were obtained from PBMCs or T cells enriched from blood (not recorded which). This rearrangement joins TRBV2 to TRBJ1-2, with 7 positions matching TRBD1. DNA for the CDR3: TGTGCCAGCAGTGAAACGGCAGGGGGGTATGGCTACACCTTC. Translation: CASSETAGGYGYTF.